A single T cell receptor beta chain is shown here with its context. The antigen is undetermined. The record originates from a study of shared clonotypes between healthy human individuals. Study information: A donor's plate count was three for CD4 naive and three for CD4 memory; CD8 naive had two and CD8 memory one.

The germline gives CDR1 SEHNR, CDR2 FQNEAQ (reference sequence). The J segment lost 6 bases and the V segment lost 2 bases, leaving 0 bases of the junction unmatched. This CDR3 is built from 12 residues. Assay execution proceeded at the deep level. TCRdb keeps only in-frame clones here, not all; method: immunoSEQ multiplex PCR. The sample consists of 300,000 to 400,000 clones, approximately 79% of them appearing once. Findings and caveats of the study: Generation probabilities were higher for clonotypes shared across all four sorted-subset donors than for unshared ones.

The source material was memory CD4+ T cells sorted from blood. Subset noted: CD45RA-negative fraction. V is TRBV7-9 and J is TRBJ2-7, with TRBD1 matching over 8 bases. This clonotype was obtained from a man aged 25 to 45 in good health. The DNA for the CDR3 is TGTGCCAGCAGCTTAACAGGGGGCGAGCAGTACTTC. The encoded protein is CASSLTGGEQYF.